This TCR beta chain was sequenced for a study of a mutant IDH1 vaccine in newly diagnosed glioma (dated by TCRdb to about 2021). Concerning the study at large: Patients were given eight vaccinations, in weeks 1, 3, 5, 7, 11, 15, 19 and 23, which matched visits V03 through V10. Six visits were used for peripheral blood collection: V03 (baseline), V05, V07, V10, V12 and V13. Prior to enrollment, patients had been given standard therapy consisting of radiotherapy alone, temozolomide alone, or radiochemotherapy with temozolomide, with the combination given to most patients. Of the roughly 34 treated patients, about 62% were male and about 40% were female, and a mean age of roughly 37 years was recorded. Longitudinal TCRB deep sequencing was performed for 20 to 25 treated patients wherever samples were available for exploratory analyses. Vaccination was initiated 4-6 weeks after radiotherapy alone, or concurrently with temozolomide cycles in the chemotherapy-containing groups.

Receptor libraries were prepared by the immunoSEQ multiplex PCR assay. The hsTCRB Kit was used according to the manufacturer's protocol to amplify rearranged TCR beta chain sequences. An Illumina MiSeq was used to sequence the TCRB libraries. As for the authors' bioinformatics: Demultiplexing, trimming and gene mapping were performed with the kit vendor's proprietary platform. Entries here come from immuneACCESS through TCRdb and include only in-frame sequences with V and J called. Some clones fail to appear in such tables; in the studies checked, an unresolved V gene covers under half of the shortfall, and the cause of the remainder is unknown. V and J calls plus clone size are reproduced from that table; the DNA served to infer D and trimming. The sample table records tens of thousands of clones; about 85% of these occur just once. The ten largest make up less than 5% of the sample. The label giving this sample's time point can be read as: week 23, last vaccination. Each vaccine dose was 300 ug of a 20-mer mutant IDH1 peptide in Montanide, given subcutaneously with topical imiquimod. All donors had newly diagnosed IDH1-mutant astrocytomas of WHO grade 3 or 4 that showed loss of nuclear ATRX. The samples were drawn from NOA16, a multicentre, single-arm, open-label phase I trial in Germany that tested a mutant IDH1 peptide vaccine in humans for the first time. Genomic DNA for TCRB sequencing was extracted from EDTA blood using the DNeasy Blood and Tissue Kit.

As for this clone: Its recognized antigen is unknown. Germline is not matched at one junction end, which may reflect a read error.

Study-wide findings and limitations: Changes in the top peripheral T cell clonotypes picked up by TCRB sequencing did not appear to be linked to pseudoprogression. The authors stated that sample limitations prevented analyses of patient blood samples from being reproduced. Vaccine-induced immune responses across multiple MHC alleles were detected in 90% to 95% of patients. Selection of PBMC samples for TCRB deep sequencing was based on availability.

The clonotype originates from a young man with glioma. The source was PBMCs, collected from a glioma patient whose treatment included an IDH1 peptide vaccine.

The DNA sequence is given as TGTGCCAGCAGTTACTTCCAGGGGGGGCCCATCTTC. Its protein reads: CASSYFQGGPIF. Recombination linked TRBV6-6 to TRBJ2-7; the D gene is perhaps TRBD1 or TRBD2, each of them matching over 7 bases. Inclusive of the bounding cysteine and phenylalanine, the CDR3 is 12 residues long. Only the CDR3 DNA is retained, 36 bases long and in frame from the first base. The germline V gene (reference sequence) provides CDR1 MNHNY and CDR2 SVGAGI.